This entry features one TCR beta chain sequence. The CDR3 totals 15 residues. V shed 0 bases and J 7 bases; nucleotides not matched to a gene: 5. Germline CDR1 SGHDT, CDR2 YYEEEE. This record belongs to a study of blood T cell repertoires in COVID-19. For the study at large: The samples span acute and convalescent COVID-19 from the United States, Italy and Spain.

TCRdb's copy holds only in-frame clones and misses some; the assay was immunoSEQ multiplex PCR. The data contain 250,000 to 350,000 clones, 85% to 90% of them seen just once; the ten biggest clones take up 2.9%. Someone with COVID-19 had been met by exposed participants within 2 weeks before study entry. This chain connects TRBV5-6 to TRBJ1-5, with 9 bases matching TRBD1. The clonotype was recovered from a woman aged 50 to 60 who had been exposed to COVID-19. The source material was PBMCs or T cells enriched from blood (not recorded which). The CDR3 DNA reads as TGTGCCAGCAGCTTGGGAGGGACAGGGCGACAGCCCCAGCATTTT. It codes for CASSLGGTGRQPQHF. Filled out from reference TRBV5-6 and TRBJ1-5, the complete variable domain reads DAGVTQSPTHLIKTRGQQVTLRCSPKSGHDTVSWYQQALGQGPQFIFQYYEEEERQRGNFPDRFSGHQFPNYSSELNVNALLLGDSALYLCASSLGGTGRQPQHFGDGTRLSIL.